Below, 20 T cell receptor beta chains from the same sample are listed, as sequenced in a study of Tregs in tolerant kidney transplant recipients. The assay was immunoSEQ multiplex PCR, and TCRdb's table has in-frame clones only and misses some. This sample carries some 110,000 clones, roughly 92% of them seen once, and the ten largest clones take approximately 0.62%. Sequences were obtained from CD4+ T cells from blood. The receptor set was obtained from a human donor in good health.

This clone showed up just once. CDR3 amino acids: CATSGAKLGNQPQHF. The CDR3 DNA reads TGTGCCACCAGCGGGGCGAAGTTGGGTAATCAGCCCCAGCATTTT. This rearrangement joins TRBV15 to TRBJ1-5; D possibly corresponds to TRBD1 (5 bases). This CDR3 region has 15 residues. CDR1 is LNHNV, CDR2 YYDKDF, per germline (reference sequence). Trimming took off 5 bases at V and 4 bases at J, with 15 bases between the two ends.

This chain uses TRBV27 with TRBJ1-2, with 9 bases that match TRBD1. V lost 6 bases, J lost 9 bases, and 11 bases stayed unmatched. This CDR3 region has 14 residues. Germline V gene lookup returns CDR1 MNHEY and CDR2 SMNVEV (reference sequence). CDR3 DNA sequence: TGTGCCAGCAGACCCCCGGGACAGGGAGGCAGCTACACCTTC. Translated, it gives CASRPPGQGGSYTF.

The J gene is TRBJ1-1, the V gene TRBV7-2; a possible D gene is TRBD1 (6 bases). The CDR3 is 14 amino acids. V was shortened by 3 bases and J by 0 bases, with 8 bases between the two germline ends. Germline CDR1 is SGHTA and CDR2 is FQGNSA. CDR3 in DNA: TGTGCCAGCAGCTTCGGGGGCATGAACACTGAAGCTTTCTTT. It translates to CASSFGGMNTEAFF. The full variable domain, in which reference TRBV7-2 and TRBJ1-1 provide the parts outside the CDR3, is GAGVSQSPSNKVTEKGKDVELRCDPISGHTALYWYRQSLGQGLEFLIYFQGNSAPDKSGLPSDRFSAERTGGSVSTLTIQRTQQEDSAVYLCASSFGGMNTEAFFGQGTRLTVV.

The V call is TRBV19, the J call TRBJ2-1; TRBD2 matches 7 bases. The CDR3 spans 15 residues. The germline CDR1 and CDR2 sequences are LNHDA and SQIVND (reference sequence). Trimming took 5 bases from V and 5 from J; bases not matched to a gene: 9. CDR3 protein: CASSPFGRAHNEQFF. Here the CDR3 DNA reads TGTGCCAGTAGTCCCTTTGGGAGGGCCCACAATGAGCAGTTCTTC.

The chain couples TRBV5-6 to TRBJ2-2; 11 bases agree with TRBD2. Trimming at V came to 4 bases and at J to 7 bases, leaving 6 bases not matched to a gene. Per the germline V gene, CDR1 is SGHDT and CDR2 is YYEEEE. The CDR3 runs 15 residues. DNA for the CDR3: TGTGCCAGCAGCCGACTAGCGGGGACCGTCGGGGAGCTGTTTTTT. This gives the protein CASSRLAGTVGELFF.

Details on this clone: This sample also contains other DNA sequences that code for the same CDR3. This chain uses TRBV2 with TRBJ1-5, with 8 bases lining up with TRBD1. The CDR3 has 14 amino acids. V was pared by 6 bases and J by 2 bases, with 3 bases of the junction left unmatched. Looked up from germline, CDR1 is SNHLY and CDR2 is FYNNEI. In nucleotides, the CDR3 is TGTGCCAGCAGGGACAGGGAGGGCAATCAGCCCCAGCATTTT. Its protein is CASRDREGNQPQHF.

This chain connects TRBV4-1 to TRBJ2-7; the D gene is possibly TRBD1 (6 bases). CDR1 is MGHRA and CDR2 is YSYEKL in the germline V gene. V lost 0 bases and J lost 4, with 10 bases in between. This CDR3 has 14 residues. The CDR3 is CASSQEDRRYEQYF. DNA of the CDR3: TGCGCCAGCAGCCAAGAAGACAGGCGATACGAGCAGTACTTC.

This chain joins TRBV15 and TRBJ1-5; D not resolved. The V end lost 4 bases, the J end lost 9 bases, and 22 bases lay between the germline ends. Germline V gene sequence: CDR1 LNHNV, CDR2 YYDKDF (reference sequence). CDR3 length: 16 amino acids. The CDR3: CATSTPRIEGRRPQHF. The CDR3 nucleotides read TGTGCCACCAGCACCCCTAGGATCGAAGGACGACGGCCCCAGCATTTT. Drawing the rest from reference TRBV15 and TRBJ1-5, the complete variable domain is DAMVIQNPRYQVTQFGKPVTLSCSQTLNHNVMYWYQQKSSQAPKLLFHYYDKDFNNEADTPDNFQSRRPNTSFCFLDIRSPGLGDTAMYLCATSTPRIEGRRPQHFGDGTRLSIL.

The rearrangement uses TRBV27 and TRBJ2-4; the D gene could be TRBD1 or TRBD2 (5 bases each). Germline V lookup: CDR1 MNHEY, CDR2 SMNVEV (reference sequence). V gave up 2 bases and J gave up 5 bases, with 10 bases separating them. This CDR3 has 14 residues. CDR3 nucleotides: TGTGCCAGCAGTTTAGTCCAGGGAGAAAACATTCAGTACTTC. Translation: CASSLVQGENIQYF.

Only a few counts were recorded for this clone. V and J are TRBV6-1 and TRBJ1-1; 8 bases fit TRBD1. The CDR3 is 14 amino acids. Trimming cost V 8 bases and J 1 base; bases outside gene matches: 6. Germline V CDR1 and CDR2: MNHNS, SASEGT. The CDR3 here is CASGGQGRNTEAFF. DNA for the CDR3: TGTGCCAGCGGAGGACAGGGCAGGAACACTGAAGCTTTCTTT.

The rearrangement uses TRBV4-1 and TRBJ2-3; possible D gene TRBD2, 5 bases. Trimming stripped 2 bases from V and 2 bases from J, with 11 bases between. The CDR3 extends over 15 amino acids. Germline values: CDR1 MGHRA, CDR2 YSYEKL. CDR3: CASSQTALDTDTQYF. The CDR3 nucleotides read TGCGCCAGCAGCCAAACAGCACTAGACACAGATACGCAGTATTTT.

The DNA of the CDR3 is TGTGCCAGCAGCTTAGAAGGGGACTACCTAAGCTCCTACAATGAGCAGTTCTTC. Translating it yields CASSLEGDYLSSYNEQFF. This rearrangement joins TRBV11-2 to TRBJ2-1; TRBD2 matches 7 bases. From germline, CDR1 is SGHAT and CDR2 FQNNGV. The CDR3 totals 18 residues. The J segment lost 0 bases and the V segment lost 0 bases, leaving 8 bases of the junction unmatched.

The gene calls are TRBV4-1 and TRBJ1-2, with 8 bases identical to TRBD1. Germline trimming cut 0 bases from V and 2 bases from J; bases unmatched to any gene: 2. The CDR3 is 15 residues long. The germline V gene encodes CDR1 MGHRA and CDR2 YSYEKL. The CDR3 nucleotides are TGCGCCAGCAGCCAAGATAACAGGGGGAACTATGGCTACACCTTC. The encoded protein is CASSQDNRGNYGYTF.

The V gene is TRBV11-2, the J gene TRBJ2-7, with D maybe TRBD1 (5 bases). Per the germline V gene, CDR1 is SGHAT and CDR2 is FQNNGV. V lost 6 bases and J 0 bases, leaving 6 bases between the germline ends. CDR3 length equals 12 residues. The CDR3 loop is CASRGASYEQYF. The CDR3 bases are TGTGCCAGCAGAGGGGCCTCCTACGAGCAGTACTTC. Drawing the rest from reference TRBV11-2 and TRBJ2-7, the complete variable domain is EAGVAQSPRYKIIEKRQSVAFWCNPISGHATLYWYQQILGQGPKLLIQFQNNGVVDDSQLPKDRFSAERLKGVDSTLKIQPAKLEDSAVYLCASRGASYEQYFGPGTRLTVT.

The J gene is TRBJ2-3, the V gene TRBV4-1; 12 positions agree with TRBD2. Germline V lookup: CDR1 MGHRA, CDR2 YSYEKL. V shed 1 base and J 1 base; nucleotides not matched to a gene: 6. This CDR3 is built from 18 residues. CDR3 region: CASSQVPSGGGGTDTQYF. CDR3 sequence (DNA): TGCGCCAGCAGCCAAGTGCCTAGCGGGGGGGGCGGCACAGATACGCAGTATTTT.

J is TRBJ1-2 and V is TRBV2; 9 bases fit TRBD1. CDR3 size: 14 residues. Losses at the gene ends were 6 bases for V and 4 bases for J; bases not matched to a gene: 6. In germline, CDR1 is SNHLY, CDR2 FYNNEI. CDR3 in DNA: TGTGCCAGCAGACCCGGGACAGGGACCTATGGCTACACCTTC. It yields the protein CASRPGTGTYGYTF.

The chain joins TRBV30 to TRBJ2-3, with D perhaps given as TRBD1 or TRBD2 (6 bases each). CDR3 size: 15 residues. Germline V gives CDR1 GTSNPN, CDR2 SVGIG (reference sequence). Deletions cut 2 bases from V and 3 bases from J, with 15 bases between. DNA for the CDR3: TGTGCCTGGAGTACGAGCAGGGGAGGAACAGATACGCAGTATTTT. It codes for CAWSTSRGGTDTQYF.

CDR3 in DNA: TGTGCCAGCAGCTTATTATTGGGGGGGAAATCCTACGAGCAGTACTTC. Amino acids: CASSLLLGGKSYEQYF. The chain links TRBV5-6 to TRBJ2-7; 7 nucleotides match TRBD2. The junction had 9 bases not matched to a gene; V was cut back by 2 bases and J by 1 base. CDR1 and CDR2 (germline): SGHDT, YYEEEE. The CDR3 runs to 16 residues.

This chain uses TRBV4-2 with TRBJ1-2; no clear D. V was clipped by 0 bases and J by 3 bases, with 8 bases between them. This CDR3 spans 14 amino acids. Germline V gene data show CDR1 as LGHNA and CDR2 as YNFKEQ. CDR3 sequence: CASSQDVGYYGYTF. The CDR3 DNA reads TGTGCCAGCAGCCAAGATGTAGGGTACTATGGCTACACCTTC.

The V and J genes are TRBV29-1 and TRBJ2-3; D unclear. The CDR3 sequence is 15 residues long. V lost 2 bases, J lost 1 base, and 13 bases lay in between. The germline V gene has CDR1 SQVTM and CDR2 ANQGSEA. The CDR3 here is CSVEKGSLGTDTQYF. The DNA of the CDR3 is TGCAGCGTTGAAAAGGGTAGCCTTGGCACAGATACGCAGTATTTT.